These T cell receptor beta chains were read from a single sample in a study of cytomegalovirus exposure and HLA in healthy donors. Sequenced by immunoSEQ multiplex PCR; TCRdb stores in-frame clones only, minus some. The sample holds about 190,000 clones, about four fifths seen once. Sequenced material: PBMCs. The origin of the receptors is a man aged 30-40 years in good health and CMV-seropositive. Each CDR3 is given with its conserved first and last residue. D genes are given only for firm matches. Size is omitted from some rows. Given values are once, few, many or a class for expanded clones.

TRBV15	TRBJ2-7	TRBD1	once	CATSSGQGGHRGGQYF	TGTGCCACCAGCAGCGGACAGGGTGGCCACCGCGGAGGGCAGTACTTC
TRBV5-1	TRBJ2-3	.	.	CASTLGGGPTDTQYF	TGCGCCAGCACTCTAGGGGGGGGGCCAACAGATACGCAGTATTTT
TRBV5-4	TRBJ2-1	TRBD2	.	CASSLAGAGGPLF	TGTGCCAGCAGCTTGGCAGGTGCGGGAGGGCCGCTCTTC
TRBV28	TRBJ2-7	.	.	CASSLALVGLPRYEQYF	TGTGCCAGCAGTTTAGCGCTTGTCGGACTCCCAAGATACGAGCAGTACTTC
TRBV6-6	TRBJ2-7	.	.	CASKAAGAFLSYEQYF	TGTGCCAGCAAGGCGGCAGGGGCTTTCCTCTCCTACGAGCAGTACTTC
TRBV10-3	TRBJ2-7	.	.	CATVDLASYEQYF	TGTGCCACCGTAGATCTAGCGAGCTACGAGCAGTACTTC
TRBV30	TRBJ2-2	.	few	CAWSAGDGELFF	TGTGCCTGGAGTGCAGGGGACGGGGAGCTGTTTTTT
TRBV21-1	TRBJ2-7	.	.	CASSNSPGGYEQYF	TGTGCCAGCAGCAACTCCCCGGGGGGCTACGAGCAGTACTTC
TRBV14	TRBJ1-1	TRBD1	.	CASSQTGGGHTEAFF	TGTGCCAGCAGCCAAACAGGGGGCGGACACACTGAAGCTTTCTTT
TRBV28	TRBJ2-1	TRBD1	.	CASSSRGRRNEQFF	TGTGCCAGCAGTTCAAGGGGGCGGAGGAATGAGCAGTTCTTC
TRBV7-3	TRBJ1-2	TRBD1	.	CASSNGQGAPNGYTF	TGTGCCAGCAGCAACGGACAGGGGGCGCCGAATGGCTACACCTTC
TRBV7-9	TRBJ1-5	.	.	CASSPVGGSNQPQHF	TGTGCCAGCAGCCCCGTGGGGGGGAGCAATCAGCCCCAGCATTTT
TRBV30	TRBJ1-1	.	.	CAWSSRGQVNTEAFF	TGTGCCTGGAGTTCTCGGGGACAAGTGAACACTGAAGCTTTCTTT